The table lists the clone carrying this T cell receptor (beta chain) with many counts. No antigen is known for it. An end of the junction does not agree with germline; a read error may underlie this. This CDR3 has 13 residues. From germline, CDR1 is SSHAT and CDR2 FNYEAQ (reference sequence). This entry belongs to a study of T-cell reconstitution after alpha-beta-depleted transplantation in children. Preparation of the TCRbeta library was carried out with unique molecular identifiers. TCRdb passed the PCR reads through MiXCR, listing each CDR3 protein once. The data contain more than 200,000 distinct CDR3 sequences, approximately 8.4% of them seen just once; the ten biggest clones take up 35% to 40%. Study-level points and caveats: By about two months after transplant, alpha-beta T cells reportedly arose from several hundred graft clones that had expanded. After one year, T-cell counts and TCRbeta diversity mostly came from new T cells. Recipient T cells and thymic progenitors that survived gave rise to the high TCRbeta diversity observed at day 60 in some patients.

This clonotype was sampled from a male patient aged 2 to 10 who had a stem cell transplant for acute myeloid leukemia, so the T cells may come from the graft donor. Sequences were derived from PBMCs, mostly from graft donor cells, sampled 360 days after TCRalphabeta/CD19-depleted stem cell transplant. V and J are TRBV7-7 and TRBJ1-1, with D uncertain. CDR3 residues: CASSLAMNTEAFF. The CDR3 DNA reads TGTGCTAGCAGCTTAGCGATGAACACTGAAGCTTTCTTT.